A selection of T cell receptor beta chains follows, all from one sample in a study of TIL therapy for anti-PD-1-resistant metastatic lung cancer. The assay was immunoSEQ multiplex PCR, and TCRdb's table has in-frame clones only and misses some. The sample shows about 8,000 clones, 70% to 80% of them seen only once. Here the sequenced sample was tumor tissue, taken at baseline. These receptors originate from a person aged 25-80 years with non-small cell lung cancer. Both conserved end residues are part of each CDR3. A D gene is named only where the DNA matches it firmly. Clone size is given for some rows only: seen once, a few or many times, or a class if the clone is expanded.

j_call v_call d_call clone_size cdr3_aa cdr3_nt
TRBJ2-4 TRBV9 TRBD1 - CASSPLTGGVKNIQYF TGTGCCAGCAGCCCTCTGACAGGGGGTGTCAAAAACATTCAGTACTTC
TRBJ2-7 TRBV7-2 TRBD2 few CASSFVGGTSGNEQYF TGTGCCAGCAGCTTTGTGGGAGGGACTAGCGGGAACGAGCAGTACTTC
TRBJ2-7 TRBV10-2 TRBD2 - CASSGLAAPYEQYF TGCGCCAGCAGTGGGCTAGCGGCCCCCTACGAGCAGTACTTC
TRBJ1-5 TRBV4-1 TRBD1 few CASSLGQGDQPQHF TGCGCCAGCAGCCTTGGACAGGGCGATCAGCCCCAGCATTTT
TRBJ1-6 TRBV7-9 - - CASSPTPGLSSSYNSPLHF TGTGCCAGCAGCCCAACACCCGGACTCTCGAGCTCCTATAATTCACCCCTCCACTTT
TRBJ1-5 TRBV6-5 - - CASSLLTGGNQPQHF TGTGCCAGCAGTCTGCTTACAGGAGGGAATCAGCCCCAGCATTTT
TRBJ1-1 TRBV30 - - CAWTSRAEAFF TGTGCCTGGACTTCCAGGGCAGAAGCTTTCTTT
TRBJ1-1 TRBV28 - - CASSLTGNTEAFF TGTGCCAGCAGTTTGACAGGGAACACTGAAGCTTTCTTT
TRBJ1-2 TRBV6-5 - - CASSYSKSGRGRGYTF TGTGCCAGCAGTTACTCGAAGAGCGGCAGGGGTAGGGGCTACACCTTC
TRBJ1-6 TRBV5-6 - - CASSLFSGWADNSPLHF TGTGCCAGCAGCTTGTTTTCCGGATGGGCTGATAATTCACCCCTCCACTTT
TRBJ2-1 TRBV5-5 TRBD1 - CASSGGQGARAGTYNEQFF TGTGCCAGCTCTGGGGGACAGGGGGCGAGAGCGGGGACTTACAATGAGCAGTTCTTC
TRBJ2-1 TRBV7-2 - few CASSLPRYNEQFF TGTGCCAGCAGCTTACCCAGATACAATGAGCAGTTCTTC
TRBJ2-5 TRBV6-6 - few CASSPQGWGTQYF TGTGCCAGCAGCCCCCAGGGGTGGGGGACCCAGTACTTC
TRBJ2-2 TRBV15 - - CATSRVPGELFF TGTGCCACCAGCAGAGTACCCGGGGAGCTGTTTTTT
TRBJ1-6 TRBV7-2 TRBD1 - CASSLVPPGQGYSPLHF TGTGCCAGCAGCTTAGTCCCCCCGGGACAGGGGTATTCACCCCTCCACTTT
TRBJ2-3 TRBV10-3 - - CAIALAADSSTDTQYF TGCGCCATCGCACTCGCTGCCGATAGTAGCACAGATACGCAGTATTTT
TRBJ1-1 TRBV6-5 TRBD1 - CASRATGTGNTEAFF TGTGCCAGCAGAGCAACCGGGACAGGGAACACTGAAGCTTTCTTT
TRBJ2-3 TRBV7-8 - - CASSPWMGDLTDTQYF TGTGCCAGCAGCCCCTGGATGGGGGATCTCACAGATACGCAGTATTTT
TRBJ1-2 TRBV5-1 - - CASSLAWGHSNYGYTF TGCGCCAGCAGCTTGGCCTGGGGACATTCTAACTATGGCTACACCTTC
TRBJ2-1 TRBV20-1 - - CSARLDNEQFF TGCAGTGCGAGACTCGACAATGAGCAGTTCTTC
TRBJ1-5 TRBV28 - - CASTPGGASQPQHF TGTGCCAGCACCCCCGGGGGGGCAAGTCAGCCCCAGCATTTT
TRBJ2-7 TRBV5-4 TRBD2 - CASRTGTSNEQYF TGTGCCAGCAGAACCGGGACTAGCAACGAGCAGTACTTC
TRBJ1-5 TRBV7-8 - - CASSSGQINQPQHF TGTGCCAGCAGCTCGGGGCAGATCAATCAGCCCCAGCATTTT
TRBJ2-2 TRBV19 - - CASSPLLGVATGELFF TGTGCCAGTAGCCCCCTATTAGGCGTAGCGACCGGGGAGCTGTTTTTT
TRBJ2-1 TRBV18 TRBD2 - CASSPRGQGAGTSGRATYNEQFF TGTGCCAGCTCACCACGAGGACAGGGGGCTGGGACTAGCGGGAGGGCCACCTACAATGAGCAGTTCTTC